This T cell receptor (beta chain) was obtained from a study of T cell changes during pregnancy in multiple sclerosis. There are 15 residues in the CDR3. V was clipped by 1 base and J by 6 bases; unmatched bases: 8. Germline loops: CDR1 LNHDA, CDR2 SQIVND (reference sequence). This clone was counted once. The data were produced by immunoSEQ multiplex PCR, yet TCRdb's version contains in-frame clones alone and is incomplete. The table shows just under 95,000 clones, with 85% to 95% occurring only once. The TCR was taken from a female donor with multiple sclerosis, enrolled in a pregnancy study. This chain connects TRBV19 to TRBJ2-7; 8 bases align to TRBD1. The sample here was peripheral blood, taken in the first trimester of pregnancy. The CDR3 protein is CASSIGGQGSREQYF. The CDR3 nucleotides read TGTGCCAGTAGTATAGGAGGACAGGGTAGCCGCGAGCAGTACTTC.